The 5 T cell receptor beta chains given below trace back to one sample, sequenced in a study of T cell repertoires in cytomegalovirus infection. TCRdb re-called the reads with MiXCR, one entry per CDR3 protein. The sample lists over 450,000 distinct CDR3 sequences, about 11% occurring once. The source material was PBMCs. The receptors originated from a human donor in good health (CMV status not recorded). Some clones in this sample may be carry-over from other donors' samples.

V usage is TRBV29-1 and J usage is TRBJ2-1; D not certain. Trimming cost V 2 bases and J 0 bases, with 11 bases left between them. The CDR3 is made up of 15 amino acids. Germline V CDR1 and CDR2: SQVTM, ANQGSEA. Written as DNA, the CDR3 is TGCAGCGTTGAAACAGCGACGAGCTCCTACAATGAGCAGTTCTTC. Translated: CSVETATSSYNEQFF.

The chain recombines TRBV5-1 with TRBJ2-1; 7 nucleotides line up with TRBD2. CDR1 SGHRS and CDR2 YFSETQ come from the germline V gene. The ends lost 1 base at V and 2 bases at J; junction bases unmatched: 6. CDR3 size: 16 residues. This CDR3 is CASSLYAGEAYNEQFF. The CDR3 DNA is TGCGCCAGCAGCTTGTATGCGGGAGAAGCCTACAATGAGCAGTTCTTC. Full variable domain (outside the CDR3, taken from reference TRBV5-1 and TRBJ2-1): KAGVTQTPRYLIKTRGQQVTLSCSPISGHRSVSWYQQTPGQGLQFLFEYFSETQRNKGNFPGRFSGRQFSNSRSEMNVSTLELGDSALYLCASSLYAGEAYNEQFFGPGTRLTVL.

This clonotype has only a few counts. The gene calls are TRBV5-6 and TRBJ1-3; D is unclear. V lost 1 base, J lost 0 bases, and 8 bases lay in between. Germline V lookup: CDR1 SGHDT, CDR2 YYEEEE. CDR3 length equals 15 residues. CDR3 region: CASSLQRISGNTIYF. CDR3 sequence (DNA): TGTGCCAGCAGCTTGCAGCGCATCTCTGGAAACACCATATATTTT.

V and J are TRBV19 and TRBJ1-3, with D hard to call. Germline loops: CDR1 LNHDA, CDR2 SQIVND (reference sequence). CDR3 length: 14 residues. Between the trimmed V and J ends, which lost 1 base and 8 bases, there was a span of 12 bases. CDR3 loop: CASSIAIAVDTIYF. DNA for the CDR3: TGTGCCAGTAGTATAGCGATCGCCGTGGACACCATATATTTT.

Many counts were recorded for this clonotype. The chain carries TRBV20-1 and TRBJ2-7, with D perhaps given as TRBD1 or TRBD2 (6 bases each). CDR3 length equals 14 residues. Trimming left V 2 bases short and J 4 bases short, with 15 bases between. CDR1 DFQATT and CDR2 SNEGSKA come from the germline V gene (reference sequence). For the CDR3, the DNA is TGCAGTGCTAGATCAGGCGGGACAACGTACGAGCAGTACTTC. It yields the protein CSARSGGTTYEQYF.